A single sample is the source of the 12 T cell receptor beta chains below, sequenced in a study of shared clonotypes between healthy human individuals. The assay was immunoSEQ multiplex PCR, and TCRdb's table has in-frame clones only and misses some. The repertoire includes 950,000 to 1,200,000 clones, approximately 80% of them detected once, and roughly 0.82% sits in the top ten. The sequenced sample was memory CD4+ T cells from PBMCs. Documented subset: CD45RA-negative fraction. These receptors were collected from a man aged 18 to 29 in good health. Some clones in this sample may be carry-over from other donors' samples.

This chain's CDR3 is CASSPTGQAYEQYF. CDR3 DNA: TGCGCCAGCAGCCCCACGGGACAGGCCTACGAGCAGTACTTC. This chain joins TRBV5-1 and TRBJ2-7; 8 positions agree with TRBD1. This CDR3 region has 14 residues. Germline CDR1 SGHRS, CDR2 YFSETQ. Unmatched junction bases numbered 5, after V lost 4 bases and J lost 2 bases. Full variable domain (missing parts from reference TRBV5-1 and TRBJ2-7): KAGVTQTPRYLIKTRGQQVTLSCSPISGHRSVSWYQQTPGQGLQFLFEYFSETQRNKGNFPGRFSGRQFSNSRSEMNVSTLELGDSALYLCASSPTGQAYEQYFGPGTRLTVT.

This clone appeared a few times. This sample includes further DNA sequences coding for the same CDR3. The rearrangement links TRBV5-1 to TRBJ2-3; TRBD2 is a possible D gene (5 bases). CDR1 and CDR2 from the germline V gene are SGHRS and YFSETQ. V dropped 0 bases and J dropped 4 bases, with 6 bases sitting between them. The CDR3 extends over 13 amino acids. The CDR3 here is CASSLAGADTQYF. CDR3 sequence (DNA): TGCGCCAGCAGCTTGGCCGGGGCAGATACGCAGTATTTT.

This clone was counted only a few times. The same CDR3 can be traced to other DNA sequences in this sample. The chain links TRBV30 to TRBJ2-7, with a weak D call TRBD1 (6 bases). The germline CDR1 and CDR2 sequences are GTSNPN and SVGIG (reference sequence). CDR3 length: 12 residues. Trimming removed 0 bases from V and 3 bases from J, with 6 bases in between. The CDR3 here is CAWSVGGYEQYF. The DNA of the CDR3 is TGTGCCTGGAGTGTAGGGGGCTACGAGCAGTACTTC.

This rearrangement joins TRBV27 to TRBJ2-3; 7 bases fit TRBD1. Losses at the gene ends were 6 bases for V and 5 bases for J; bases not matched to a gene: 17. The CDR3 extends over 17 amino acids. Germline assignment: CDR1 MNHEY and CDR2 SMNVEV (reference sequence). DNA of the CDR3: TGTGCCAGCAGAAGTCTTGGCCGGGACAGAACAAGAGATACGCAGTATTTT. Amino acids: CASRSLGRDRTRDTQYF.

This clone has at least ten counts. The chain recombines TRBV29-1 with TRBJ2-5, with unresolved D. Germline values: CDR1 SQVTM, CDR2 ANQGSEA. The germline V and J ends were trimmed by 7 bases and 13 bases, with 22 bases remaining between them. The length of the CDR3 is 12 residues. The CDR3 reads CSGGRPGERRYF. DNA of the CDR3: TGCAGCGGTGGAAGGCCCGGAGAACGTCGGTACTTC.

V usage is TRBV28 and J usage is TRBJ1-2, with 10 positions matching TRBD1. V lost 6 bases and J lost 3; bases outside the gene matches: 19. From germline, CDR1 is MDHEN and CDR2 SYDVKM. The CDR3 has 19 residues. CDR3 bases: TGTGCCAGCAGCTTAGGCCTCCCGGGACAGGGGAATAGCGACTATGGCTACACCTTC. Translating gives CASSLGLPGQGNSDYGYTF.

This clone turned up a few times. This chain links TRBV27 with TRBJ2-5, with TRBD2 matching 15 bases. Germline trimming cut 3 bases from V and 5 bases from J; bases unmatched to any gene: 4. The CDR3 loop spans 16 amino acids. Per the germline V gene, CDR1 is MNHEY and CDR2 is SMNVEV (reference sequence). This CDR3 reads CASSFAGTSGRETQYF. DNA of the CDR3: TGTGCCAGCAGTTTCGCCGGGACTAGCGGGAGGGAGACCCAGTACTTC.

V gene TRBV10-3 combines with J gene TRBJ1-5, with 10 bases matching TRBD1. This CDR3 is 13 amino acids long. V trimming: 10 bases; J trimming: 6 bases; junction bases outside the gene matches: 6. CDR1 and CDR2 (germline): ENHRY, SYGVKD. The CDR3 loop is CASGQGVGQPQHF. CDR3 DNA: TGTGCCAGCGGACAGGGGGTCGGTCAGCCCCAGCATTTT.

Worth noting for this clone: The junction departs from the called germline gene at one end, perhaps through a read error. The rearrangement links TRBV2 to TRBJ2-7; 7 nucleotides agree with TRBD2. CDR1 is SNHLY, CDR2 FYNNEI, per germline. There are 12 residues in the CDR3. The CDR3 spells CASRDISGVKTF. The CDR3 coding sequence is TGTGCCAGCAGAGATATCAGCGGGGTGAAGACTTTC.

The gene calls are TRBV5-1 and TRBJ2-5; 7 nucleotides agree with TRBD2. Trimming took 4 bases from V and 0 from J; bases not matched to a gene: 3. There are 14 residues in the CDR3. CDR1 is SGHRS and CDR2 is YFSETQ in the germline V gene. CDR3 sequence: CASSQGLDQETQYF. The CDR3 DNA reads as TGCGCCAGCAGCCAAGGACTAGACCAAGAGACCCAGTACTTC.

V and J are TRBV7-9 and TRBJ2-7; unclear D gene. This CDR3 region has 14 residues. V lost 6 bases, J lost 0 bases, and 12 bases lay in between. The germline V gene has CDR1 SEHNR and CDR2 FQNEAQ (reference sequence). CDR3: CASRNGKGSYEQYF. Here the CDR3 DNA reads TGTGCCAGCAGAAATGGCAAGGGCTCCTACGAGCAGTACTTC. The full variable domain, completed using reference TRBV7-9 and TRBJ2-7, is DTGVSQNPRHKITKRGQNVTFRCDPISEHNRLYWYRQTLGQGPEFLTYFQNEAQLEKSRLLSDRFSAERPKGSFSTLEIQRTEQGDSAMYLCASRNGKGSYEQYFGPGTRLTVT.

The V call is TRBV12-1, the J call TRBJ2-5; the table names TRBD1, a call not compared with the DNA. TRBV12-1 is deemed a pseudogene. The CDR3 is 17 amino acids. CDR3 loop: CASSFGTGKPWGETQYF. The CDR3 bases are TGTGCCAGCAGCTTTGGAACAGGAAAACCTTGGGGCGAGACCCAGTACTTC.